The source of this TCR beta chain is a study of cytomegalovirus exposure and HLA in healthy donors. The PCR employed 60 Vbeta primers together with 13 Jbeta primers. This table comes from immunoSEQ multiplex PCR, and its TCRdb copy is limited to in-frame clones, with some not included. The repertoire holds 160,000 or so clones, with roughly 80% as singletons. V dropped 5 bases and J dropped 3 bases, with 13 bases sitting between them. Germline CDR1 is SGHTA and CDR2 is FQGTGA. This CDR3 region has 14 residues. The clonotype was recovered from a young man in good health and CMV-seropositive. The chain recombines TRBV7-3 with TRBJ1-2, with D unclear. What was sequenced was PBMCs. The CDR3 DNA reads TGTGCCAGCAGCAAGATGAGCGTGGACTATGGCTACACCTTC. This sequence encodes CASSKMSVDYGYTF.